This entry features one TCR beta chain sequence. The record originates from a study of blood T cell repertoires in COVID-19. Across the whole study: T cells, B-cell-depleted T cells, or PBMCs supplied cDNA or gDNA.

The CDR3 spans 17 residues. V gave up 5 bases and J gave up 4 bases; unmatched junction bases: 9. The V gene's germline CDR1 is LNHNV and CDR2 YYDKDF (reference sequence). In the authors' workflow: By means of reference gene primer amplification, nucleated cell counts were estimated. TCRdb keeps only in-frame clones here, not all; method: immunoSEQ multiplex PCR. The D gene and trimming were derived from the DNA, and the V and J assignments and clone size from that table. The data show about 300,000 clones, 80% to 90% seen once. The origin of this receptor is a man between 35 and 55 years old with acute or convalescent COVID-19. Sequencing was done on a sample of peripheral blood. The rearrangement links TRBV15 to TRBJ2-6; the match to TRBD1 covers 9 bases. The CDR3 DNA follows: TGTGCCACCAGCGCCGGGACAGGGATACGAGGGGCCAACGTCCTGACTTTC. It encodes CATSAGTGIRGANVLTF.